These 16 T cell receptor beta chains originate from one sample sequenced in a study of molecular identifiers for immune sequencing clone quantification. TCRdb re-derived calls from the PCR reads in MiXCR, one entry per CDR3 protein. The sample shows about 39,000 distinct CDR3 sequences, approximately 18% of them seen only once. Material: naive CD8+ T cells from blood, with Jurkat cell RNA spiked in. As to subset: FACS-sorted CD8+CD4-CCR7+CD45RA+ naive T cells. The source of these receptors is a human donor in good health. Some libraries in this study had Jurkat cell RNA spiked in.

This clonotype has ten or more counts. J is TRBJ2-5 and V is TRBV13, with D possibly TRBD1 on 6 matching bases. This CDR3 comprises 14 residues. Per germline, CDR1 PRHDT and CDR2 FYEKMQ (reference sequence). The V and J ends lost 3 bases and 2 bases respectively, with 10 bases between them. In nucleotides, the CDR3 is TGTGCCAGCAGCTTCCGACAGGTACAAGAGACCCAGTACTTC. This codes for CASSFRQVQETQYF.

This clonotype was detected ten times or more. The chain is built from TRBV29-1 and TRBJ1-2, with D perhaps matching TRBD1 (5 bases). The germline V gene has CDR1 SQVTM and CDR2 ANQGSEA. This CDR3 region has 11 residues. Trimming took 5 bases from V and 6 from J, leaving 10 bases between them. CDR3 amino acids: CSVLGDHGYTF. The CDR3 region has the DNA TGCAGCGTTCTGGGGGACCATGGCTACACCTTC.

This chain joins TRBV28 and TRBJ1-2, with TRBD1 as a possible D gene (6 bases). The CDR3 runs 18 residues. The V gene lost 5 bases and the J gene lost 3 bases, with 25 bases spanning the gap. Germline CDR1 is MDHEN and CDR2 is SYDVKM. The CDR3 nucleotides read TGTGCCAGCAGTGGAGTACGGGGGGGGGGGCGCCAGGACTATGGCTACACCTTC. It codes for CASSGVRGGGRQDYGYTF.

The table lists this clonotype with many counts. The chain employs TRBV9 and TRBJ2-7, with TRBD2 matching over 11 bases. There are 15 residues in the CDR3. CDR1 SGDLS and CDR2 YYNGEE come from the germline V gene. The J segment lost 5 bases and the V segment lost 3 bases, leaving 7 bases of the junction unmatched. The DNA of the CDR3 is TGTGCCAGCAGCGCCCCTACTAGCGGGAGCGACGAGCAGTACTTC. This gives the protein CASSAPTSGSDEQYF.

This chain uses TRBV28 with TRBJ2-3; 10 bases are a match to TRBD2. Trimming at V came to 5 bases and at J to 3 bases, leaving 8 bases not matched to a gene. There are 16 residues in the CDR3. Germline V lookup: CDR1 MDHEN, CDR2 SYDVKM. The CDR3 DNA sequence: TGTGCCAGCAGTCACCGTAGCGGGAGGCCAACAGATACGCAGTATTTT. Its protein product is CASSHRSGRPTDTQYF.

The CDR3 coding sequence is TGTGCCAGTAGCAGCTTCCTTTTTGCGTCAGCTAGCACAGATACGCAGTATTTT. Protein product: CASSSFLFASASTDTQYF. V and J are TRBV19 and TRBJ2-3; D is unresolved. Germline CDR1 is LNHDA and CDR2 is SQIVND (reference sequence). The CDR3 runs 18 residues. V was clipped by 6 bases and J by 0 bases, with 22 bases between them.

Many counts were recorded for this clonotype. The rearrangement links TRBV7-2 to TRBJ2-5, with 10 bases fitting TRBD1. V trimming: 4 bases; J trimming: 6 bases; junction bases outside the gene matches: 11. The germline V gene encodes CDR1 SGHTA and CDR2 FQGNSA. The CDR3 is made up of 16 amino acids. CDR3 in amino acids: CASSSGTGDLGQTQYF. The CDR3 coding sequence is TGTGCCAGCAGCTCAGGGACAGGGGACCTGGGGCAGACCCAGTACTTC.

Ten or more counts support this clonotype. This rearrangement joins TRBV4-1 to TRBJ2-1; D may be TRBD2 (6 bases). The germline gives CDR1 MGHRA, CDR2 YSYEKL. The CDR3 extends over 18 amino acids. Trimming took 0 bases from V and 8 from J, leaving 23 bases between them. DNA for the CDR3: TGCGCCAGCAGCCAAGATGAGGCTAGCGCAAGTTTTACTGATGAGCAGTTCTTC. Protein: CASSQDEASASFTDEQFF.

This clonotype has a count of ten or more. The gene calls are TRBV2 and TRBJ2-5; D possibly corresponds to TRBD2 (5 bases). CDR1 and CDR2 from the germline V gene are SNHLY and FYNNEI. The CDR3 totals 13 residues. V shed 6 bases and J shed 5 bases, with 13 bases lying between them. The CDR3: CASRPLRGETQYF. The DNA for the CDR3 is TGTGCCAGCAGACCCCTTAGAGGGGAGACCCAGTACTTC.

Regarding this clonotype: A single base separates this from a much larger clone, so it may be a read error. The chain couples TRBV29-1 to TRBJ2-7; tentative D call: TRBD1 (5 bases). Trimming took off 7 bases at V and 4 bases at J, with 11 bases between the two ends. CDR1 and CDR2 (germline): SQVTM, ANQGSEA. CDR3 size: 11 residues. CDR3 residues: CSAEDSYEQYF. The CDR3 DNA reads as TGCAGCGCGGAAGACAGTTACGAGCAGTACTTC.

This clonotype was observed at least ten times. CDR3 residues: CASSLGLEDEQYF. CDR3 DNA sequence: TGTGCCAGCAGTCTGGGACTAGAGGACGAGCAGTACTTC. The chain is built from TRBV28 and TRBJ2-7, with 8 bases matching TRBD2. The trim removed 5 bases at V and 5 bases at J, leaving 5 bases unmatched. The CDR3 covers 13 residues. Germline V gives CDR1 MDHEN, CDR2 SYDVKM.

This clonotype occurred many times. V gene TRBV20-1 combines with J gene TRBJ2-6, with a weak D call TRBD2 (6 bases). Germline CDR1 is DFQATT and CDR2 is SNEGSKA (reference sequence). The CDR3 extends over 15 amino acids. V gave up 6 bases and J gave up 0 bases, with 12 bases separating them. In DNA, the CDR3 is TGCAGTGCACCGACTAGGGTCTCTGGGGCCAACGTCCTGACTTTC. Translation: CSAPTRVSGANVLTF.

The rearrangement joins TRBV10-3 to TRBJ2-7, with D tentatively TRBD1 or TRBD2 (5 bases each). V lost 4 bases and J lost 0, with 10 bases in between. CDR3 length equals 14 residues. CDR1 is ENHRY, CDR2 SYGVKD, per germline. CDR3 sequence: CAISVQGPSYEQYF. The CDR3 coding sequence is TGTGCCATCAGTGTGCAGGGACCCTCCTACGAGCAGTACTTC.

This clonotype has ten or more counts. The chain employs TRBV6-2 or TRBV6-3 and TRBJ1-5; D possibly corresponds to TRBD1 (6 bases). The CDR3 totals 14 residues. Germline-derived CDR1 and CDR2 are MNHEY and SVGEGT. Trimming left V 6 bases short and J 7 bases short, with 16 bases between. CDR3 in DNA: TGTGCCAGCAGGCAATTTTTGGGGGGCCAGCCCCAGCATTTT. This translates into CASRQFLGGQPQHF.

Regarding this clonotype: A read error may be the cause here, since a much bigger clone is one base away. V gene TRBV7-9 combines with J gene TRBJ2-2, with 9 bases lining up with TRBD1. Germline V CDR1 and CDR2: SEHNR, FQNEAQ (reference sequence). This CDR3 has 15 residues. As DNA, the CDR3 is TGTGCCAGCAGCGGGGGGACAGGGAGAACCGGGAAGCTGTTTTTT. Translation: CASSGGTGRTGKLFF.

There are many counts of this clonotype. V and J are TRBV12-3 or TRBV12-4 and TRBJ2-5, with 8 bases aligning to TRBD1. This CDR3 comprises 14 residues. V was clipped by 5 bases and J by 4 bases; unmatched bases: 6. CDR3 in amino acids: CASSPRTGGETQYF. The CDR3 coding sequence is TGTGCCAGCAGTCCCCGAACAGGGGGAGAGACCCAGTACTTC.